What follows are 20 T cell receptor beta chains derived from one specimen sequenced in a study of blood T cell repertoires in COVID-19. Method: immunoSEQ multiplex PCR; TCRdb's copy keeps in-frame clones and lacks some. The sample consists of under 50,000 clones, about 88% of them appearing once. The material sequenced was peripheral blood. All receptors come from an older man with active COVID-19.

The rearrangement joins TRBV4-1 to TRBJ1-5; D gene unclear. CDR3 size: 13 residues. The V end lost 5 bases, the J end lost 10 bases, and 15 bases lay between the germline ends. Germline V CDR1 and CDR2: MGHRA, YSYEKL. CDR3 DNA: TGCGCCAGCAGCGGTCAAACAAGCGGTCCCCAGCATTTT. This encodes CASSGQTSGPQHF.

There are a few counts of this clone. This rearrangement joins TRBV4-2 to TRBJ2-1; 9 bases are shared with TRBD1. V lost 4 bases to trimming and J lost 12 bases; unmatched junction nucleotides: 13. Per the germline V gene, CDR1 is LGHNA and CDR2 is YNFKEQ. The CDR3 spans 15 residues. The CDR3 DNA reads TGTGCCAGCAGCCTATCCGGAGGGCTGACAGGGGGGCAGTTCTTC. Translated, it gives CASSLSGGLTGGQFF.

This clone was picked up a small number of times. The rearrangement joins TRBV29-1 to TRBJ2-7; D is unclear. V was clipped by 0 bases and J by 4 bases, with 10 bases between them. Per the germline V gene, CDR1 is SQVTM and CDR2 is ANQGSEA. The CDR3 has 13 amino acids. The CDR3 coding sequence is TGCAGCGTTGAAGATGGCACGAAATACGAGCAGTACTTC. This translates into CSVEDGTKYEQYF.

The J gene is TRBJ2-3, the V gene TRBV5-1, with unresolved D. Germline V CDR1 and CDR2: SGHRS, YFSETQ. This CDR3 is 13 amino acids long. Trimming stripped 1 base from V and 3 bases from J, with 6 bases between. The CDR3 here is CASSLTTTDTQYF. CDR3 nucleotide sequence: TGCGCCAGCAGCTTGACTACGACAGATACGCAGTATTTT.

The chain recombines TRBV6-5 with TRBJ1-2; D may be TRBD1 (5 bases). This CDR3 is 14 amino acids long. Germline V gene lookup returns CDR1 MNHEY and CDR2 SVGAGI. The V and J ends lost 6 bases and 4 bases respectively, with 15 bases between them. CDR3 residues: CASRPNQGGYGYTF. CDR3 DNA sequence: TGTGCCAGCAGACCTAATCAGGGTGGCTATGGCTACACCTTC.

V is TRBV2 and J is TRBJ2-1, with D possibly TRBD2 on 6 matching bases. This CDR3 spans 14 amino acids. The germline V and J ends were trimmed by 7 bases and 3 bases, with 13 bases remaining between them. The germline V gene encodes CDR1 SNHLY and CDR2 FYNNEI. The CDR3 here is CASTERLVYNEQFF. CDR3 sequence (DNA): TGTGCCAGCACCGAACGACTAGTCTACAATGAGCAGTTCTTC. Variable domain in full (rest from reference TRBV2 and TRBJ2-1): EPEVTQTPSHQVTQMGQEVILRCVPISNHLYFYWYRQILGQKVEFLVSFYNNEISEKSEIFDDQFSVERPDGSNFTLKIRSTKLEDSAMYFCASTERLVYNEQFFGPGTRLTVL.

This chain links TRBV6-5 with TRBJ2-3; unclear D gene. The CDR3 spans 15 residues. V shed 10 bases and J shed 4 bases, with 21 bases lying between them. The V gene's germline CDR1 is MNHEY and CDR2 SVGAGI. CDR3 in amino acids: CATSRPHSPPDTQYF. The CDR3 DNA reads TGTGCCACCTCCCGCCCCCACTCACCCCCAGATACGCAGTATTTT.

The J gene is TRBJ2-7, the V gene TRBV4-2; 7 bases align to TRBD2. The V and J ends lost 2 bases and 1 base, in that order; junction bases with no gene match: 5. The CDR3 has 15 amino acids. The V gene's germline CDR1 is LGHNA and CDR2 YNFKEQ. CDR3: CASSQTSSGSYEQYF. The CDR3 bases are TGTGCCAGCAGCCAAACTTCTAGCGGATCCTACGAGCAGTACTTC.

The chain carries TRBV10-3 and TRBJ2-1, with 9 positions matching TRBD2. V lost 1 base to trimming and J lost 7 bases; unmatched junction nucleotides: 5. Germline CDR1 and CDR2: ENHRY and SYGVKD. The CDR3 spans 15 residues. The CDR3 region is CAISELALAGNEQFF. The CDR3 nucleotides read TGTGCCATCAGTGAGTTGGCCCTAGCGGGGAATGAGCAGTTCTTC.

The rearrangement links TRBV28 to TRBJ2-1; 9 bases are shared with TRBD1. The J segment lost 4 bases and the V segment lost 3 bases, leaving 7 bases of the junction unmatched. The CDR3 consists of 16 residues. Germline lookup yields CDR1 MDHEN and CDR2 SYDVKM. CDR3: CASSFHGQGTYNEQFF. The CDR3 nucleotides are TGTGCCAGCAGTTTCCACGGACAGGGGACATACAATGAGCAGTTCTTC.

The CDR3 DNA reads TGTGCCAGCAGTTGGACAGGGCGCAATCAGCCCCAGCATTTT. Translated, it gives CASSWTGRNQPQHF. The V and J genes are TRBV28 and TRBJ1-5; 8 positions agree with TRBD1. Germline V CDR1 and CDR2: MDHEN, SYDVKM. The V gene end was trimmed by 4 bases and the J gene end by 2 bases; junction bases not matched to a gene: 1. This CDR3 is built from 14 residues.

The genes are TRBV18 and TRBJ1-4; D perhaps matches TRBD1 (5 bases). V gave up 2 bases and J gave up 3 bases, with 10 bases separating them. The CDR3 sequence is 15 residues long. The V gene's germline CDR1 is KGHSH and CDR2 LQKENI. CDR3 region: CASSPGGRANEKLFF. In DNA, the CDR3 is TGTGCCAGCTCACCAGGGGGGAGAGCTAATGAAAAACTGTTTTTT.

This chain links TRBV3-1 (or the pseudogene TRBV3-2) with TRBJ1-4, with TRBD1 identical over 11 bases. CDR1 LGHDT and CDR2 YNNKEL come from the germline V gene (reference sequence). Losses at the gene ends were 3 bases for V and 9 bases for J; bases not matched to a gene: 12. This CDR3 is 17 amino acids long. The CDR3 sequence is CASSQDPGQGEPQKLFF. DNA of the CDR3: TGTGCCAGCAGCCAGGACCCGGGACAGGGGGAACCTCAAAAACTGTTTTTT.

V is TRBV6-2 or TRBV6-3 and J is TRBJ2-7, with 9 bases fitting TRBD1. The CDR3 is made up of 13 amino acids. Germline loops: CDR1 MNHEY, CDR2 SVGEGT. V dropped 6 bases and J dropped 4; count of bases not matched to a gene: 4. CDR3: CASRYGQGYEQYF. CDR3 nucleotide sequence: TGTGCCAGCAGATACGGACAGGGGTACGAGCAGTACTTC.

The V and J genes are TRBV11-3 and TRBJ2-1; 11 nucleotides align to TRBD1. There are 15 residues in the CDR3. Trimming cost V 2 bases and J 6 bases; bases outside gene matches: 3. The germline gives CDR1 SGHNT, CDR2 YENEEA. The CDR3 bases are TGTGCCAGCAGCTTACGTGGGACAGGGGGCAATGAGCAGTTCTTC. It translates to CASSLRGTGGNEQFF.

This sequence joins TRBV5-6 and TRBJ2-3, with TRBD2 matching over 8 bases. After removal of 2 bases from V and 3 bases from J, the junction contained 14 bases not matched to a gene. This CDR3 is 18 amino acids long. Germline V gene sequence: CDR1 SGHDT, CDR2 YYEEEE. The CDR3 DNA is TGTGCCAGCAGCTTCGGGGGGGCTCTTGGCGGGAGGACAGATACGCAGTATTTT. Protein product: CASSFGGALGGRTDTQYF.

V gene TRBV28 combines with J gene TRBJ1-4; 10 nucleotides match TRBD1. The ends lost 6 bases at V and 0 bases at J; junction bases unmatched: 4. Germline-derived CDR1 and CDR2 are MDHEN and SYDVKM. The CDR3 length is 16 residues. This CDR3 reads CASSGQGVTTNEKLFF. CDR3 sequence (DNA): TGTGCCAGCAGCGGACAGGGGGTAACAACTAATGAAAAACTGTTTTTT.

This clone has just one count. CDR3 DNA sequence: TGTGCCAGCTTCCTCCGAGCGGGAGGGGTGGAGACCCAGTACTTC. It yields the protein CASFLRAGGVETQYF. The rearrangement uses TRBV5-5 and TRBJ2-5; 10 nucleotides agree with TRBD2. The trim removed 7 bases at V and 5 bases at J, leaving 11 bases unmatched. The CDR3 loop spans 15 amino acids. CDR1 SGHKS and CDR2 YYEKEE come from the germline V gene (reference sequence).

The chain carries TRBV6-2 or TRBV6-3 and TRBJ1-2; D is uncertain. The germline CDR1 and CDR2 sequences are MNHEY and SVGEGT. Trimming pared 2 bases from V and 3 bases from J, leaving 16 bases between. There are 16 residues in the CDR3. The CDR3 protein is CASSYDRDPEDYGYTF. The CDR3 DNA reads as TGTGCCAGCAGTTACGACCGGGATCCTGAGGACTATGGCTACACCTTC.

This clone occurred once. This chain connects TRBV15 to TRBJ2-7, with TRBD2 matching over 7 bases. V lost 8 bases and J lost 5; bases outside the gene matches: 12. The CDR3 totals 14 residues. Germline V gene data show CDR1 as LNHNV and CDR2 as YYDKDF (reference sequence). The CDR3 loop is CATSRSGRVNEQYF. CDR3 DNA sequence: TGTGCCACCTCCAGGTCGGGGAGGGTCAACGAGCAGTACTTC.